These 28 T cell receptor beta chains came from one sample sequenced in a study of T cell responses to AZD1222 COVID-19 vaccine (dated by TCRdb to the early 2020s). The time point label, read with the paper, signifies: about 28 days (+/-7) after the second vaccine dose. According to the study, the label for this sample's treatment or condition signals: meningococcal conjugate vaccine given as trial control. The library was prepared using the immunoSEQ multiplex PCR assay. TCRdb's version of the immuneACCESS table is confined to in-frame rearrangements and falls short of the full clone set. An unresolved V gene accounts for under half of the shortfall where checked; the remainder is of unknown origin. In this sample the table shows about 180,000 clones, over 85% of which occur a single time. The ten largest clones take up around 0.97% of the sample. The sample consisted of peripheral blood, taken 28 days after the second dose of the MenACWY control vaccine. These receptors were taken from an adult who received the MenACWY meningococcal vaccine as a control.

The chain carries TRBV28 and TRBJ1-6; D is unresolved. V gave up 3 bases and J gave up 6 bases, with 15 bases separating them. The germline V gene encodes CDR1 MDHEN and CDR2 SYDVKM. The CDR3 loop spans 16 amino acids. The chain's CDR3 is CASSLTSLLANSPLHF. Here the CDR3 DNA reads TGTGCCAGCAGTTTGACCAGCCTTTTGGCTAATTCACCCCTCCACTTT.

CDR3 region: CATENGGAGYNEQFF. Written as DNA, the CDR3 is TGTGCCACTGAGAACGGGGGGGCAGGCTACAATGAGCAGTTCTTC. The chain carries TRBV19 and TRBJ2-1; TRBD2 matches at 8 bases. J gave up 3 bases and V 10 bases, and 11 bases lay outside the gene matches. In germline, CDR1 is LNHDA, CDR2 SQIVND (reference sequence). This CDR3 region has 15 residues.

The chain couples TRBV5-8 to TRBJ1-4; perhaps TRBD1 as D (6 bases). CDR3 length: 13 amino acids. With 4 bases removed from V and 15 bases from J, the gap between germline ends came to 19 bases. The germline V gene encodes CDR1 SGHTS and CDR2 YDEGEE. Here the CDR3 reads CASSLEWQGSLFF. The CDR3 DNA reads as TGTGCCAGCAGCCTGGAGTGGCAGGGGAGTTTGTTTTTT. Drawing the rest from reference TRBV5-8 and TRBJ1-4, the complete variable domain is EAGVTQSPTHLIKTRGQQATLRCSPISGHTSVYWYQQALGLGLQFLLWYDEGEERNRGNFPPRFSGRQFPNYSSELNVNALELEDSALYLCASSLEWQGSLFFGSGTQLSVL.

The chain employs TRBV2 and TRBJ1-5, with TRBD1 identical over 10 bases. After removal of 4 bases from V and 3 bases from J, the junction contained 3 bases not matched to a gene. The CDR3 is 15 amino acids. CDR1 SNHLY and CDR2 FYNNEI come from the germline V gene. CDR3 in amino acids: CASSGQGAFNQPQHF. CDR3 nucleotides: TGTGCCAGCAGTGGACAGGGGGCGTTCAATCAGCCCCAGCATTTT. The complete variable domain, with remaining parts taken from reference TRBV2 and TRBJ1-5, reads EPEVTQTPSHQVTQMGQEVILRCVPISNHLYFYWYRQILGQKVEFLVSFYNNEISEKSEIFDDQFSVERPDGSNFTLKIRSTKLEDSAMYFCASSGQGAFNQPQHFGDGTRLSIL.

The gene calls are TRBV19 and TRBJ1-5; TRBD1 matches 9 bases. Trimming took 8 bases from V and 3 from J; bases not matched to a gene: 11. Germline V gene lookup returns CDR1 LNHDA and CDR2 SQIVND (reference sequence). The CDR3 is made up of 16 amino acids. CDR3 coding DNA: TGTGCCAGTTATAACAGGGGGCGAGCGGACAATCAGCCCCAGCATTTT. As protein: CASYNRGRADNQPQHF. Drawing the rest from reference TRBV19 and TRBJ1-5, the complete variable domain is DGGITQSPKYLFRKEGQNVTLSCEQNLNHDAMYWYRQDPGQGLRLIYYSQIVNDFQKGDIAEGYSVSREKKESFPLTVTSAQKNPTAFYLCASYNRGRADNQPQHFGDGTRLSIL.

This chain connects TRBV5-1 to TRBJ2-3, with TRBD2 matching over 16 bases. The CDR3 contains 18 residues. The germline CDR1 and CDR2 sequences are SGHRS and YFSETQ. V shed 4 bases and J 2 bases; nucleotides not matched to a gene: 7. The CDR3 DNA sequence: TGCGCCAGCAGCGAAGGGACTAGCGGGGGGGCCAACACAGATACGCAGTATTTT. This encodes CASSEGTSGGANTDTQYF.

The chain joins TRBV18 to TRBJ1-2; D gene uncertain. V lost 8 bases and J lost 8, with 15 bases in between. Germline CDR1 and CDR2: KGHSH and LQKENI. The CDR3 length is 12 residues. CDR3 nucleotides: TGTGCCAGCCGCAGTGAGTCGTTGGGCTACACCTTC. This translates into CASRSESLGYTF. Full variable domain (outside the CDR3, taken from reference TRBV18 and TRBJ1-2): NAGVMQNPRHLVRRRGQEARLRCSPMKGHSHVYWYRQLPEEGLKFMVYLQKENIIDESGMPKERFSAEFPKEGPSILRIQQVVRGDSAAYFCASRSESLGYTFGSGTRLTVV.

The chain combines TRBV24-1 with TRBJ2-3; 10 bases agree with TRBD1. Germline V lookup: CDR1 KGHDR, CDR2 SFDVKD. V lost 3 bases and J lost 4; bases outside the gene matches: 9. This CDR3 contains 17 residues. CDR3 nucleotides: TGTGCCACCAGTGATCCGACCGGGACAGGGGAAGCAGATACGCAGTATTTT. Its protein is CATSDPTGTGEADTQYF.

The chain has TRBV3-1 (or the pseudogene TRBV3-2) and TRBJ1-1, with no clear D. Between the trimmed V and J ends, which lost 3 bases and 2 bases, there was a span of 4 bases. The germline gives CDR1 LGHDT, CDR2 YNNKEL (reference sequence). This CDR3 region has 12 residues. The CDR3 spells CASSHINTEAFF. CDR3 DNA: TGTGCCAGCAGCCATATAAACACTGAAGCTTTCTTT.

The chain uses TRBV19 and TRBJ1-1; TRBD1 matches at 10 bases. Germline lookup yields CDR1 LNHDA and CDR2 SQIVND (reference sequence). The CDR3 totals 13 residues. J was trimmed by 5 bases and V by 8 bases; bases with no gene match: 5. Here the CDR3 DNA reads TGTGCCAGTGGGGACAGGGGAGGGACTGAAGCTTTCTTT. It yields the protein CASGDRGGTEAFF. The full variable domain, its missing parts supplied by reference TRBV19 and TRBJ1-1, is DGGITQSPKYLFRKEGQNVTLSCEQNLNHDAMYWYRQDPGQGLRLIYYSQIVNDFQKGDIAEGYSVSREKKESFPLTVTSAQKNPTAFYLCASGDRGGTEAFFGQGTRLTVV.

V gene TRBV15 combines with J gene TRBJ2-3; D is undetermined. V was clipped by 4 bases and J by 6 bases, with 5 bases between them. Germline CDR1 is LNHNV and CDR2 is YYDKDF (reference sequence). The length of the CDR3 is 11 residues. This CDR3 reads CATSKEDTQYF. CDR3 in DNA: TGTGCCACCAGCAAGGAGGATACGCAGTATTTT. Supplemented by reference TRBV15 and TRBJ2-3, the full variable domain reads DAMVIQNPRYQVTQFGKPVTLSCSQTLNHNVMYWYQQKSSQAPKLLFHYYDKDFNNEADTPDNFQSRRPNTSFCFLDIRSPGLGDTAMYLCATSKEDTQYFGPGTRLTVL.

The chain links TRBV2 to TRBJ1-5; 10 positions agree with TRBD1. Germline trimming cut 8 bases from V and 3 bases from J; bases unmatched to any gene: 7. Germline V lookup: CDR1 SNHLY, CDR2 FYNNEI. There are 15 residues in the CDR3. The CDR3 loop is CASRDRGLTNQPQHF. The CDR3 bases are TGTGCCAGCCGGGACAGGGGTCTTACCAATCAGCCCCAGCATTTT.

The CDR3 protein is CASSEGYEQYF. For the CDR3, the DNA is TGTGCCAGCAGTGAGGGTTACGAGCAGTACTTC. The J gene is TRBJ2-7, the V gene TRBV25-1; the D is unclear. CDR1 MGHDK and CDR2 SYGVNS come from the germline V gene. CDR3 length: 11 residues. V was shortened by 3 bases and J by 4 bases, with 4 bases between the two germline ends.

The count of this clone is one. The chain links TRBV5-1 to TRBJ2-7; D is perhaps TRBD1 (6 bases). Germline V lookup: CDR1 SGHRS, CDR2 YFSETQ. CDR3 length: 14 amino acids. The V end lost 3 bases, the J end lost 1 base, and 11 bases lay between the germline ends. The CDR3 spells CASSSYGTSYEQYF. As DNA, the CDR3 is TGCGCCAGCAGCTCCTACGGGACATCCTACGAGCAGTACTTC.

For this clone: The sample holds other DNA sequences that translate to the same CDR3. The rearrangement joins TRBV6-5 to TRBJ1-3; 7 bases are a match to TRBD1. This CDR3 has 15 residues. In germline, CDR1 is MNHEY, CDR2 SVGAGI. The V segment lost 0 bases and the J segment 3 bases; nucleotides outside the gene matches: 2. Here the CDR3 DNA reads TGTGCCAGCAGTTACTCGACAGGGTTTGGAAACACCATATATTTT. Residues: CASSYSTGFGNTIYF.

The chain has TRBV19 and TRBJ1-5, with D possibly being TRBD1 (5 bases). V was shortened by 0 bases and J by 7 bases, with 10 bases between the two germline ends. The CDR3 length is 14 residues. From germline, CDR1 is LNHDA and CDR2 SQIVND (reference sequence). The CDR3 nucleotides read TGTGCCAGTAGTATAGATGCAGGGCAGCAGCCCCAGCATTTT. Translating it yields CASSIDAGQQPQHF. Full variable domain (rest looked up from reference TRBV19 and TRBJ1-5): DGGITQSPKYLFRKEGQNVTLSCEQNLNHDAMYWYRQDPGQGLRLIYYSQIVNDFQKGDIAEGYSVSREKKESFPLTVTSAQKNPTAFYLCASSIDAGQQPQHFGDGTRLSIL.

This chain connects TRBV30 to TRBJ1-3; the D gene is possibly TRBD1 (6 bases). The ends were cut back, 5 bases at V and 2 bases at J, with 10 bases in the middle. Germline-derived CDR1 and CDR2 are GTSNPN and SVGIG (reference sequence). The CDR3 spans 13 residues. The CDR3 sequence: CAWQRDTGNTIYF. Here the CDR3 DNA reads TGTGCCTGGCAACGGGACACTGGAAACACCATATATTTT.

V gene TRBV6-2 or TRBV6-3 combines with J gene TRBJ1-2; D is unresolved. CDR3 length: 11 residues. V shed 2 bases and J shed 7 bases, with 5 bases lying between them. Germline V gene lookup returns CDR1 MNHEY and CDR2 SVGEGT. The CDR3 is CASSYGGGYTF. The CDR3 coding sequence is TGTGCCAGCAGTTACGGAGGTGGCTACACCTTC.

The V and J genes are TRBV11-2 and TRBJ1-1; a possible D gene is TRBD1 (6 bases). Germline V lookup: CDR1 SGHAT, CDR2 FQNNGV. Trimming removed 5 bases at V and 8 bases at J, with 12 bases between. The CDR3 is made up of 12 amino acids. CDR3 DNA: TGTGCCAGCAGCAACAGGGTCGCGGAAGCTTTCTTT. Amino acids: CASSNRVAEAFF.

DNA of the CDR3: TGTGCCAGCAGCCTTACAGGGATGATAGGCTACACCTTC. It specifies CASSLTGMIGYTF. This chain joins TRBV12-3 or TRBV12-4 and TRBJ1-2; the D gene is possibly TRBD1 (6 bases). V lost 6 bases and J lost 8, with 16 bases in between. This CDR3 has 13 residues.

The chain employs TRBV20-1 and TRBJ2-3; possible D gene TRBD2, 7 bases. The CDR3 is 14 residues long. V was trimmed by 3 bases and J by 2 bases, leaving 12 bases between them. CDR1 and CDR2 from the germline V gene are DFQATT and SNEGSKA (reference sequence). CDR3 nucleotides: TGCAGTGCTAGTGGGCGGGGGCTCACAGATACGCAGTATTTT. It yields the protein CSASGRGLTDTQYF.

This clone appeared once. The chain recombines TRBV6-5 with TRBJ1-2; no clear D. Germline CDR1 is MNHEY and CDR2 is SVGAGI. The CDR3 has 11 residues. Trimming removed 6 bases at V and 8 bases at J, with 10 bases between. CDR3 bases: TGTGCCAGCAGCAGCCCCGGGGGCTACACCTTC. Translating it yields CASSSPGGYTF.

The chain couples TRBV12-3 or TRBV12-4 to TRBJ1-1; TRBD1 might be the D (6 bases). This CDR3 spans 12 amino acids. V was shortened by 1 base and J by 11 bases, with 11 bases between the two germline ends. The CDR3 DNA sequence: TGTGCCAGCAGTTTAGGGGGCGGGGGCGCTTTCTTT. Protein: CASSLGGGGAFF.

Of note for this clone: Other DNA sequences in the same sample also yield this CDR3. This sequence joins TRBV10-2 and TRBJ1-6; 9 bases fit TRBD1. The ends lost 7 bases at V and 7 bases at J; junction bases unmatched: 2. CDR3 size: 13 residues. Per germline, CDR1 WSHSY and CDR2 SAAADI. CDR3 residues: CASTGQGNSPLHF. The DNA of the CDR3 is TGCGCCAGCACCGGACAGGGGAATTCACCCCTCCACTTT.

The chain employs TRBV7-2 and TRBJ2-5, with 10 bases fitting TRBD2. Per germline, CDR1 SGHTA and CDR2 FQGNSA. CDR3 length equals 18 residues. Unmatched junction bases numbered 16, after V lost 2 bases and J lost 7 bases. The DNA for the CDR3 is TGTGCCAGCAGCTTATCCCCGGGACTAGCGAGCCTGTCGGGGACCCAGTACTTC. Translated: CASSLSPGLASLSGTQYF.

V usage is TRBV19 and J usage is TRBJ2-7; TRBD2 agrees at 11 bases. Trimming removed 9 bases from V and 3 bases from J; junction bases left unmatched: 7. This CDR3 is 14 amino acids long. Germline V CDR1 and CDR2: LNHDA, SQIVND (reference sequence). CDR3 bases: TGTGCCAGCCCTCTAGCGGGAGGAAACTACGAGCAGTACTTC. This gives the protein CASPLAGGNYEQYF.

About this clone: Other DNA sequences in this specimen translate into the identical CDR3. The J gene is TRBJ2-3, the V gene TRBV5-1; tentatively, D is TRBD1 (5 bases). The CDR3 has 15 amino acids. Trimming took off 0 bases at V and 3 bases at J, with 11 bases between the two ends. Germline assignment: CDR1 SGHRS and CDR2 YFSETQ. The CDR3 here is CASSLEQGRTDTQYF. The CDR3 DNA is TGCGCCAGCAGCTTGGAGCAGGGAAGGACAGATACGCAGTATTTT.

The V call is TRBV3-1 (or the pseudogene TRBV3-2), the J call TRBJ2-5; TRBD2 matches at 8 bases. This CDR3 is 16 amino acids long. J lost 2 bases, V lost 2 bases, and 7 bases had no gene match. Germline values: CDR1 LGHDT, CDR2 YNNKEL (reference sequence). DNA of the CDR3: TGTGCCAGCAGCCAACGGCCCAGCGGGGGACAAGAGACCCAGTACTTC. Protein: CASSQRPSGGQETQYF.